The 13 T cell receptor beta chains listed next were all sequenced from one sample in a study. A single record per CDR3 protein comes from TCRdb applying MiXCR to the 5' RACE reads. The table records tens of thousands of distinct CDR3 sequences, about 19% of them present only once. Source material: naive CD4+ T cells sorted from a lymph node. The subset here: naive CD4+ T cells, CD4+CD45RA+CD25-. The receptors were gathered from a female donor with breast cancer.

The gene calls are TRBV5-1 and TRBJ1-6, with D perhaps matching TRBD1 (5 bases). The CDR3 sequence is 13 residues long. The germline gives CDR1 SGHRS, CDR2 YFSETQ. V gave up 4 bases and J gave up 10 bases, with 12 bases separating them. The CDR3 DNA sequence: TGCGCCAGCAGCGGGGGGTTTGAGTCACCCCTCCACTTT. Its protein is CASSGGFESPLHF.

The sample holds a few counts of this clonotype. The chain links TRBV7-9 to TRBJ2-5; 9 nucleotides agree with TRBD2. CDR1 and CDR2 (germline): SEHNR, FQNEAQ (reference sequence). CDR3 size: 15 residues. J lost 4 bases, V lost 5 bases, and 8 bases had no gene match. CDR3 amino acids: CASSLDSGSGETQYF. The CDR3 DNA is TGTGCCAGCAGCCTAGATAGCGGGAGCGGAGAGACCCAGTACTTC.

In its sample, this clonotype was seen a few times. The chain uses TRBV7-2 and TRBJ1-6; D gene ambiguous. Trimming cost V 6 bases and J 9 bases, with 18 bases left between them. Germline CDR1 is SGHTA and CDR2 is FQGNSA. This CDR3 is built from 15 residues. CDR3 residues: CASRNRNGPFSPLHF. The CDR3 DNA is TGTGCCAGCAGGAACCGGAACGGGCCTTTTTCACCCCTCCACTTT.

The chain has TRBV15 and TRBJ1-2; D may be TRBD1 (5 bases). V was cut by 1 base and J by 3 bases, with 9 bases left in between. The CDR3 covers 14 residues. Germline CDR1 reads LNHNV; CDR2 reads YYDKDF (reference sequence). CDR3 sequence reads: CATSRVLGDYGYTF. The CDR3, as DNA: TGTGCCACCAGCAGAGTTTTAGGGGACTATGGCTACACCTTC.

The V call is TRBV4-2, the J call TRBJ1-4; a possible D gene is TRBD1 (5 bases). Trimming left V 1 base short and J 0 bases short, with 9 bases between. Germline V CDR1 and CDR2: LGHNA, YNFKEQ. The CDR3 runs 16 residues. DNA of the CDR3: TGTGCCAGCAGCCAAGCGACGGGACCAACTAATGAAAAACTGTTTTTT. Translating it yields CASSQATGPTNEKLFF.

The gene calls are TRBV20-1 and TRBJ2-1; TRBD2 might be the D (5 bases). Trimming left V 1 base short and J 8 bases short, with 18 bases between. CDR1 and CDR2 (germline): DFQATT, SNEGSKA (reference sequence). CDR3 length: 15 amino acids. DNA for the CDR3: TGCAGTGCTAGAGGAACTGCGAGGATTAGCGATGAGCAGTTCTTC. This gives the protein CSARGTARISDEQFF.

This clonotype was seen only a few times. CDR3 nucleotides: TGCGCCAGCAGTCCCCTCGGGCAGGGCCCCTACGAGCAGTACTTC. Encoded protein: CASSPLGQGPYEQYF. The chain has TRBV5-1 and TRBJ2-7; possibly TRBD1 for D (5 bases). The CDR3 sequence is 15 residues long. Per the germline V gene, CDR1 is SGHRS and CDR2 is YFSETQ. Trimming cost V 5 bases and J 2 bases, with 17 bases left between them.

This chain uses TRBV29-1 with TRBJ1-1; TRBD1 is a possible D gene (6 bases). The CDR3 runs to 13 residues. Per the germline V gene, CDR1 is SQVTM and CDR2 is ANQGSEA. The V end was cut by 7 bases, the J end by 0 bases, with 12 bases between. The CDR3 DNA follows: TGCAGCGCCACTAGGGGGTTGAACACTGAAGCTTTCTTT. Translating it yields CSATRGLNTEAFF.

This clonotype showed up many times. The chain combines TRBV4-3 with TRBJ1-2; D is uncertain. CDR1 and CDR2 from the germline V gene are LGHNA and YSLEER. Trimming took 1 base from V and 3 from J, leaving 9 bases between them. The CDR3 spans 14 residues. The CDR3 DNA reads TGCGCCAGCAGCCAAGGGTTTGGAGACTATGGCTACACCTTC. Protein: CASSQGFGDYGYTF.

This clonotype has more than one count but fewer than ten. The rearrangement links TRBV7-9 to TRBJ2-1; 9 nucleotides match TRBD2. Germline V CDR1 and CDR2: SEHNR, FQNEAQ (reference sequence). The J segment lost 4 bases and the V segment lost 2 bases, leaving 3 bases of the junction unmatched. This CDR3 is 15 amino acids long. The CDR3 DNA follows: TGTGCCAGCAGCTTAAGGACTAGCGTTTACAATGAGCAGTTCTTC. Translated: CASSLRTSVYNEQFF.

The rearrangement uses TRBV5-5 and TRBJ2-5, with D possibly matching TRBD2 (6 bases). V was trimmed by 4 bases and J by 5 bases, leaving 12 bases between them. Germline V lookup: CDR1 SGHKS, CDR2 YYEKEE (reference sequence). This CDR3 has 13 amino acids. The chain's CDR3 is CASSAGGDETQYF. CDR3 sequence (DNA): TGTGCCAGCAGCGCCGGAGGGGATGAGACCCAGTACTTC.

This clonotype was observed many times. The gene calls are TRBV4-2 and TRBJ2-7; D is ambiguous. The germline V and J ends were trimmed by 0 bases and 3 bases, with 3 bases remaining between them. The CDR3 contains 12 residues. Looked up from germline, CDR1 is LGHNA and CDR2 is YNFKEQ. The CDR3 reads CASSQDIYEQYF. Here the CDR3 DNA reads TGTGCCAGCAGCCAAGATATCTACGAGCAGTACTTC.

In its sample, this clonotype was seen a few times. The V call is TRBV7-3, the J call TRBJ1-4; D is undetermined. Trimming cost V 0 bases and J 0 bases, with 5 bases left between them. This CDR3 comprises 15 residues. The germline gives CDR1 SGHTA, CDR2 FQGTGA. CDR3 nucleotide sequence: TGTGCCAGCAGCTTAACGGCTGCAACTAATGAAAAACTGTTTTTT. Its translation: CASSLTAATNEKLFF.